This entry is about one T cell receptor beta chain. Its recognized antigen is unknown. Within one base of it there is no much larger clone, and no base qualities were kept. The sample is drawn from a study of human T cells and chemical hapten exposure (dated by TCRdb to 2020 to 2022). Regarding the complete study: For sensitization, 2% DPC in acetone was applied to a 2 cm by 2 cm area of upper inner arm skin. The mostly female patient cohort included alopecia areata with under or over 50% scalp involvement, alopecia totalis and alopecia universalis. Roughly 30 alopecia patients provided blood for TCR sequencing at one to four time points (pre-sensitization, 2, 6 and 24 weeks). Blood samples were taken from patients before sensitization (week 0) and then at 2, 6 and about 24 weeks after DPC sensitization. Throughout the study period of approximately 23 weeks, patients also received therapeutic DPC doses to the scalp every week. The libraries were sequenced as a pool, and the TCR yield per sample differed mostly because of small variations in library volumes within the pool. Patch testing was performed on the upper back with Finn chambers containing 0.01% DPC, and the patch tests were scored after 6 days according to International Contact Dermatitis Research Group standards. In alopecia patients, the study followed how the peripheral blood TCR repertoire changed in vivo over primary and secondary sensitization to diphenylcyclopropenone (DPC), a hapten. What the authors observed across the whole study: The number of TCRs above 1 in 1000 frequency did not change with DPC sensitization; there was no evidence of global repertoire structure alterations. Because every patient had alopecia, a presumed autoimmune disease, the patients' immune response might differ from that of healthy individuals. Significantly more large CDR3 similarity clusters were formed by expanded TCRs than by pre-sensitization or healthy control sets, consistent with antigen-driven responses. After repeated subsampling, changes were observed in the strength of the expansion versus patch-test correlation and in the threshold at which the correlation became significant. The number of PT1 expanded TCRs positively correlated with patch test score, significant at thresholds 8, 16 and 32 but not 4.

The time point label for this specimen denotes: patch test 3, about 24 weeks after DPC sensitization. Read against the paper, the sample's treatment or condition label means: therapeutic diphenylcyclopropenone sensitization with weekly scalp DPC. At each patch-test visit, blood was drawn before the patch test was applied. Patients were eligible if aged 18 to 70, diagnosed with alopecia and judged suitable for DPC therapy, and pregnant patients were excluded. Total RNA was isolated from unfractionated whole blood collected in Tempus Blood RNA tubes. Library preparation was by RACE. Data came from a NextSeq 500. During library preparation, unique molecular identifiers were attached to individual cDNA molecules so that TCRs could be counted quantitatively and reproducibly. Each blood RNA sample was used to sequence both TCR alpha and TCR beta chains. As for the authors' bioinformatics: Samples had a median of roughly 98,000 TCRs, with a range from about 23,224 to 750,000. V, J and CDR3 annotation of the TCR reads was performed with the Decombinator software suite. For the PS versus PT1 abundance plots, all samples were subsampled to the same number of TCRs (28,000). Expanded TCRs were defined as absent before sensitization and observed at least eight times at the 2-week time point. TCRdb reworked the public reads: Q25 trimming with fastp, MiXCR clone assembly, productive beta chains retained. When rows share a CDR3 protein, they turn into one entry using the most common DNA and genes. Here the V and J calls rest on TCRdb's processing, not on the authors' analysis. For this sample the table gives over 150,000 distinct CDR3 sequences, of which roughly a quarter were detected only once. Under 2.5% of the sample lies in the top ten.

CDR1 and CDR2, per the germline V gene, are MGHDK and SYGVNS. V is reduced by 3 bases and J by 0 bases, leaving a spacing of 9 bases between them. The CDR3 has 15 amino acids, counting the end cysteine and phenylalanine. The read is trimmed to its CDR3 DNA, 45 bases read in frame from base 1. This sample comprised whole blood, obtained in connection with sensitization to the hapten diphenylcyclopropenone (DPC). The sequence links TRBV25-1 to TRBJ2-1; a tentative D match to TRBD1 spans 5 bases. This TCR was sampled from a woman younger than 30 with alopecia areata. Some clones in this sample may be carry-over from other donors' samples. The DNA sequence is TGTGCCAGCAGTGAGCAGGGAAGCTCCTACAATGAGCAGTTCTTC. The translation is CASSEQGSSYNEQFF. Extended through the reference TRBV25-1 and TRBJ2-1 proteins, this CDR3 yields the full variable domain: EADIYQTPRYLVIGTGKKITLECSQTMGHDKMYWYQQDPGMELHLIHYSYGVNSTEKGDLSSESTVSRIRTEHFPLTLESARPSHTSQYLCASSEQGSSYNEQFFGPGTRLTVL.